The 21 T cell receptor beta chains below were found in one sample sequenced in a study of blood T cell repertoires in COVID-19. Sequencing used immunoSEQ multiplex PCR; TCRdb keeps in-frame clones, though not all of them. The sample holds about 200,000 clones, around 90% seen once. The sample was peripheral blood. The receptors originated from a man aged 40-49 years with active or convalescent COVID-19.

The chain carries TRBV5-1 and TRBJ2-5, with D perhaps matching TRBD1 (5 bases). CDR3 length: 16 residues. Between the trimmed V and J ends, which lost 0 bases and 3 bases, there was a span of 15 bases. CDR1 and CDR2 (germline): SGHRS, YFSETQ. DNA of the CDR3: TGCGCCAGCAGCTTGGGAACCCCTGTAGGGGAAGAGACCCAGTACTTC. Residues: CASSLGTPVGEETQYF.

The rearrangement uses TRBV7-2 and TRBJ2-2; the D gene is possibly TRBD1 (6 bases). Trimming removed 1 base from V and 5 bases from J, with 11 bases in between. This CDR3 spans 15 amino acids. The V gene's germline CDR1 is SGHTA and CDR2 FQGNSA. CDR3 DNA sequence: TGTGCCAGCAGCTTAGGACCACAGGGTACCGGGGAGCTGTTTTTT. Translation gives CASSLGPQGTGELFF.

The chain links TRBV9 to TRBJ1-4; D not certain. The germline CDR1 and CDR2 sequences are SGDLS and YYNGEE. The CDR3 is made up of 16 amino acids. Trimming took off 5 bases at V and 5 bases at J, with 19 bases between the two ends. The CDR3: CASSSGVKVENEKLFF. The CDR3 region has the DNA TGTGCCAGCAGTTCCGGGGTAAAGGTTGAAAATGAAAAACTGTTTTTT.

This rearrangement joins TRBV24-1 to TRBJ2-3, with TRBD2 matching over 7 bases. This CDR3 contains 16 residues. Trimming at V came to 0 bases and at J to 2 bases, leaving 4 bases not matched to a gene. Per germline, CDR1 KGHDR and CDR2 SFDVKD. CDR3 region: CATSDLASGVTDTQYF. The CDR3 DNA follows: TGTGCCACCAGTGATTTGGCTAGCGGAGTCACAGATACGCAGTATTTT.

The J gene is TRBJ1-5, the V gene TRBV9; TRBD1 matches 10 bases. Germline lookup yields CDR1 SGDLS and CDR2 YYNGEE. V shed 2 bases and J 5 bases; nucleotides not matched to a gene: 1. The CDR3 is made up of 14 amino acids. The CDR3 sequence is CASSVGTGDQPQHF. As DNA, the CDR3 is TGTGCCAGCAGCGTGGGGACAGGGGATCAGCCCCAGCATTTT.

This clone has only a few counts. J is TRBJ1-6 and V is TRBV9; 9 bases agree with TRBD1. The CDR3 is 16 amino acids. Losses at the gene ends were 0 bases for V and 10 bases for J; bases not matched to a gene: 8. Germline V gene lookup returns CDR1 SGDLS and CDR2 YYNGEE. CDR3 loop: CASSVETTGGSSPLHF. DNA for the CDR3: TGTGCCAGCAGCGTAGAAACCACAGGGGGCTCCTCACCCCTCCACTTT.

The chain carries TRBV5-1 and TRBJ1-2, with TRBD1 identical over 9 bases. CDR3 length equals 16 residues. Germline V gene data show CDR1 as SGHRS and CDR2 as YFSETQ. V lost 0 bases to trimming and J lost 4 bases; unmatched junction nucleotides: 7. The CDR3 DNA sequence: TGCGCCAGCAGCTTGGGACACGGACAGGGGAGCTATGGCTACACCTTC. It translates to CASSLGHGQGSYGYTF.

The chain is built from TRBV18 and TRBJ1-1; TRBD1 matches at 7 bases. CDR3 length: 18 residues. Germline V lookup: CDR1 KGHSH, CDR2 LQKENI. The V segment lost 6 bases and the J segment 5 bases; nucleotides outside the gene matches: 21. CDR3 bases: TGTGCCAGCTCTCCTTCTCGACAGGGAATAGGGGGAAGTACTGAAGCTTTCTTT. The encoded protein is CASSPSRQGIGGSTEAFF.

The rearrangement joins TRBV19 to TRBJ2-1; 7 positions agree with TRBD1. The CDR3 has 15 amino acids. The V gene end was trimmed by 8 bases and the J gene end by 3 bases; junction bases not matched to a gene: 10. From germline, CDR1 is LNHDA and CDR2 SQIVND (reference sequence). The CDR3 DNA reads TGTGCCAGTCGAAAACGGCCAGGGGGCTACAATGAGCAGTTCTTC. Protein: CASRKRPGGYNEQFF.

V and J are TRBV6-5 and TRBJ1-1; 10 bases line up with TRBD1. The length of the CDR3 is 13 residues. Germline lookup yields CDR1 MNHEY and CDR2 SVGAGI. Trimming at V came to 11 bases and at J to 1 base, leaving 4 bases not matched to a gene. The CDR3 DNA reads TGTGCCGCGACAGGGGGCTCGAACACTGAAGCTTTCTTT. It translates to CAATGGSNTEAFF.

This rearrangement joins TRBV19 to TRBJ1-2; D gene uncertain. CDR1 is LNHDA and CDR2 is SQIVND in the germline V gene (reference sequence). Trimming left V 4 bases short and J 1 base short, with 10 bases between. This CDR3 region has 14 residues. The CDR3 here is CASSKPGLNYGYTF. The CDR3 DNA sequence: TGTGCCAGTAGTAAGCCAGGACTTAACTATGGCTACACCTTC.

The CDR3 protein is CASQGGVFHEQYF. For the CDR3, the DNA is TGTGCCAGCCAGGGCGGTGTTTTCCACGAGCAGTACTTC. V gene TRBV6-5 combines with J gene TRBJ2-7, with D possibly being TRBD1 (5 bases). The ends were cut back, 8 bases at V and 5 bases at J, with 16 bases in the middle. There are 13 residues in the CDR3. CDR1 is MNHEY and CDR2 is SVGAGI in the germline V gene.

The chain recombines TRBV6-1 with TRBJ1-6; TRBD1 is a possible D gene (5 bases). The V gene lost 4 bases and the J gene lost 7 bases, with 17 bases spanning the gap. From germline, CDR1 is MNHNS and CDR2 SASEGT. The CDR3 is 16 amino acids. The CDR3 spells CASSASGRVRNSPLHF. CDR3 nucleotide sequence: TGTGCCAGCAGTGCATCGGGCAGGGTTAGGAATTCACCCCTCCACTTT.

The V call is TRBV28, the J call TRBJ1-5; D is undetermined. Germline V lookup: CDR1 MDHEN, CDR2 SYDVKM. The V and J ends lost 1 base and 6 bases respectively, with 4 bases between them. There are 12 residues in the CDR3. The CDR3 nucleotides are TGTGCCAGCAGTTTATCGGGTCAGCCCCAGCATTTT. It yields the protein CASSLSGQPQHF.

V and J are TRBV18 and TRBJ1-2; possibly TRBD1 for D (5 bases). This CDR3 spans 16 amino acids. Germline CDR1 and CDR2: KGHSH and LQKENI. The V and J ends lost 3 bases and 2 bases respectively, with 16 bases between them. CDR3 nucleotides: TGTGCCAGCTCACCCGGGAGCGGGTGGGGGAACTATGGCTACACCTTC. Protein product: CASSPGSGWGNYGYTF.

The J gene is TRBJ2-1, the V gene TRBV11-1, with a possible D match to TRBD1 (6 bases). Germline CDR1 reads SGHAT; CDR2 reads FQDESV (reference sequence). The CDR3 sequence is 13 residues long. V shed 4 bases and J shed 4 bases, with 8 bases lying between them. CDR3 sequence reads: CASSYTGYNEQFF. CDR3 in DNA: TGTGCCAGCAGCTATACAGGGTACAATGAGCAGTTCTTC.

This rearrangement joins TRBV28 to TRBJ2-7; D may be TRBD2 (5 bases). This CDR3 region has 14 residues. Germline lookup yields CDR1 MDHEN and CDR2 SYDVKM. V dropped 7 bases and J dropped 0 bases, with 13 bases sitting between them. CDR3 sequence reads: CASKAAGNSYEQYF. The CDR3 nucleotides are TGTGCCAGCAAGGCGGCGGGTAACTCCTACGAGCAGTACTTC.

This sequence joins TRBV9 and TRBJ2-7, with 10 positions matching TRBD1. Germline CDR1 and CDR2: SGDLS and YYNGEE. Losses at the gene ends were 4 bases for V and 3 bases for J; bases not matched to a gene: 7. This CDR3 spans 15 amino acids. The CDR3 coding sequence is TGTGCCAGCAGCTCTACGGGACAGGGGTTCTACGAGCAGTACTTC. It encodes CASSSTGQGFYEQYF.

This chain connects TRBV2 to TRBJ1-1; 7 bases line up with TRBD1. Germline values: CDR1 SNHLY, CDR2 FYNNEI. Trimming removed 6 bases from V and 1 base from J; junction bases left unmatched: 2. This CDR3 region has 13 residues. The CDR3 DNA follows: TGTGCCAGCAGGGGACAGAGGAACACTGAAGCTTTCTTT. Its translation: CASRGQRNTEAFF.

The chain has TRBV28 and TRBJ2-6; D gene ambiguous. The CDR3 is 13 amino acids. Trimming stripped 10 bases from V and 2 bases from J, with 9 bases between. The germline gives CDR1 MDHEN, CDR2 SYDVKM. DNA for the CDR3: TGTGCCACCCACACCCCTGGGGCCAACGTCCTGACTTTC. Translated, it gives CATHTPGANVLTF.

This rearrangement joins TRBV3-1 (or the pseudogene TRBV3-2) to TRBJ1-1; no clear D. V shed 4 bases and J shed 5 bases, with 20 bases lying between them. The germline CDR1 and CDR2 sequences are LGHDT and YNNKEL (reference sequence). The CDR3 length is 16 residues. The CDR3 here is CASSPQATASPTEAFF. In DNA form, the CDR3 reads TGTGCCAGCAGCCCGCAAGCCACAGCCTCACCAACTGAAGCTTTCTTT.